A selection of T cell receptor beta chains follows, all from one sample in a study of blood T cells in healthy people across ages. TCRdb re-analysed the 5' RACE reads in MiXCR, keeping a single row per CDR3 protein. This sample yields about 640,000 distinct CDR3 sequences, of which approximately 59% are seen a single time; 30% to 45% belongs to the top ten. Sequenced sample: blood. The receptor set was obtained from a man aged 60 to 69 in good health. The CDR3 runs from the conserved cysteine through the conserved F or W. Fields, in order: V gene, D gene, J gene, clone size, CDR3 DNA, CDR3 protein. A D gene is named only where the DNA matches it firmly. A clone size is listed for some rows: how often the clone was seen (once, few, many), or a class if it is expanded.

TRBV5-6	TRBD2	TRBJ2-3	NA	TGTGCCAGCAGCTGGTCGAGCGGGGGGAAAGATACGCAGTATTTT	CASSWSSGGKDTQYF
TRBV18	NA	TRBJ2-7	NA	TGTGCCAGCTCACCACCATCTACATCCTACGAGCAGTACTTC	CASSPPSTSYEQYF
TRBV18	NA	TRBJ2-7	NA	TGTGCCAGCTCACCATCGGCAGCAAACAATGAGCAGTACTTC	CASSPSAANNEQYF
TRBV24-1	NA	TRBJ1-2	few	TGTGCCACCAGTCCCCCCACAGGGACACATGGCTACACCTTC	CATSPPTGTHGYTF
TRBV5-5	TRBD2	TRBJ2-5	NA	TGTGCCAGCAGCTTTAGGTCTAGCGGGGGGCGAGAGACCCAGTACTTC	CASSFRSSGGRETQYF
TRBV5-1	NA	TRBJ2-3	NA	TGCGCCAGCAGCGCCCGACTCACAGATACGCAGTATTTT	CASSARLTDTQYF
TRBV9	TRBD1	TRBJ2-1	once	TGTGCCAGCAGCGAAGGGACAGGGGGGTTTTACAATGAGCAGTTCTTC	CASSEGTGGFYNEQFF
TRBV20-1	NA	TRBJ1-6	few	TGCAGTGTTCCGCGGAGGGCCCAGTATAATTCACCCCTCCACTTT	CSVPRRAQYNSPLHF
TRBV4-1	NA	TRBJ2-4	NA	TGCGCCAGCAGCCAAGTAACTAGCCAAAATCAGTACTTC	CASSQVTSQNQYF
TRBV5-5	NA	TRBJ2-6	NA	TGTGCCAGCAGCTTGGGGACCTACTCTGGGGCCAACGTCCTGACTTTC	CASSLGTYSGANVLTF
TRBV5-6	NA	TRBJ1-1	NA	TGTGCCAGCAGCTTGAGGGGTCCCGGGGCGGAAGCTTTCTTT	CASSLRGPGAEAFF
TRBV5-1	NA	TRBJ2-3	NA	TGCGCCAGCAGCTTAGCGCTCAGCACAGATACGCAGTATTTT	CASSLALSTDTQYF
TRBV11-2	NA	TRBJ2-6	NA	TGTGCCAGCAGCCAGCAGGGTCTGGGGGCCGACGTCCTGACTTTC	CASSQQGLGADVLTF
TRBV3-1	NA	TRBJ1-2	few	TGTGCCAGCAGCCCAGGGGCGGTGGGCTATGGCTACACCTTC	CASSPGAVGYGYTF
TRBV28	NA	TRBJ2-3	NA	TGTGCCACCGAGAGGGGGGGCACAGATACGCAGTATTTT	CATERGGTDTQYF
TRBV6-1	TRBD1	TRBJ1-1	few	TGTGCCAGCGTGGGACAGGGTGAGACTGAAGCTTTCTTT	CASVGQGETEAFF
TRBV3-1	TRBD2	TRBJ2-1	few	TGTGCCAGCAGCCCGAGCGGGGGGCTCTACAATGAGCAGTTCTTC	CASSPSGGLYNEQFF
TRBV29-1	NA	TRBJ2-1	few	TGCAGCGTTGTGGGCAGTGAGCCCTACAATGAGCAGTTCTTC	CSVVGSEPYNEQFF
TRBV5-1	NA	TRBJ1-6	once	TGCGCCAGCAGCTTGCCGGGAGTAAATAATTCACCCCTCCACTTT	CASSLPGVNNSPLHF
TRBV27	NA	TRBJ1-6	NA	TGTGCCAGCAGGAGGACTGCTGCTGTGTATAATTCACCCCTCCACTTT	CASRRTAAVYNSPLHF
TRBV29-1	NA	TRBJ1-2	once	TGCAGCGTTGAAGGAGGAGGCGAGATGAACTATGGCTACACCTTC	CSVEGGGEMNYGYTF
TRBV6-1	NA	TRBJ1-4	NA	TGTGCCAGCAGTGAAGGTTTGACAGCAACTAATGAAAAACTGTTTTTT	CASSEGLTATNEKLFF
TRBV20-1	NA	TRBJ2-1	NA	TGCAGTGCTAGAGATCCCGAGCGGTCTGGGTCCTACAATGAGCAGTTCTTC	CSARDPERSGSYNEQFF
TRBV7-8	NA	TRBJ1-1	NA	TGTGCCAGCAGCAAAGGGCAGGTCGAGATGGGGACTGAAGCTTTCTTT	CASSKGQVEMGTEAFF
TRBV7-9	NA	TRBJ2-7	once	TGTGCCAGCAGCTTGGATGGCGTCTCCTACGAGCAGTACTTC	CASSLDGVSYEQYF
TRBV29-1	TRBD2	TRBJ2-1	few	TGCAGCGTTGATACTAGCGGGGGCTACAATGAGCAGTTCTTC	CSVDTSGGYNEQFF
TRBV29-1	NA	TRBJ2-3	few	TGCAGCGTTGAAGCACCCGGGGCAGATACGCAGTATTTT	CSVEAPGADTQYF
TRBV18	TRBD1	TRBJ1-1	few	TGTGCCAGCTCACCTTCCGGGACAGGAGACACTGAAGCTTTCTTT	CASSPSGTGDTEAFF
TRBV12-3/TRBV12-4	TRBD1	TRBJ1-5	few	TGTGCCAGCAGTTCCACAGGGGCAAGCAATCAGCCCCAGCATTTT	CASSSTGASNQPQHF
TRBV14	NA	TRBJ2-5	few	TGTGCCAGCAGCCAAGCATTCGCGGTGTACCAAGAGACCCAGTACTTC	CASSQAFAVYQETQYF
TRBV5-1	TRBD1	TRBJ2-2	NA	TGCGCCAGCAGCAGGGACAGTTCGAACACCGGGGAGCTGTTTTTT	CASSRDSSNTGELFF
TRBV20-1	TRBD2	TRBJ2-3	NA	TGCAGTGCTACCTTAGCGGGGGGGCACGTCACAGATACGCAGTATTTT	CSATLAGGHVTDTQYF
TRBV6-6	TRBD1	TRBJ1-6	few	TGTGCCAGCAGTTACCGGGACAGGGGTACTTCACCCCTCCACTTT	CASSYRDRGTSPLHF
TRBV18	NA	TRBJ2-2	NA	TGTGCCAGCTCACCACCGGAGGGAACGGGGGTTCACGGGGAGCTGTTTTTT	CASSPPEGTGVHGELFF
TRBV7-8	TRBD1	TRBJ1-2	NA	TGTGCCAGCAGCTTAGCGGGACAGGGCTATGGCTGCACCTTC	CASSLAGQGYGCTF
TRBV4-1	TRBD2	TRBJ2-7	NA	TGCGCCAGCAGCCAAGGTCGGGGGGGACCGAGTTTGTACGAGCAGTACTTC	CASSQGRGGPSLYEQYF